The clone carrying this T cell receptor beta chain was picked up many times. Its antigen is still unknown. This CDR3 region has 11 residues. CDR1 is MDHEN and CDR2 is SYDVKM in the germline V gene. V was shortened by 6 bases and J by 8 bases, with 10 bases between the two germline ends. Hyperthyroidism had been newly diagnosed in patients aged 18 to 65, and its duration was under 2 months. Diagnostic decisions used clinical symptoms, serum thyroxine and TRAb, thyroid ultrasound and orbital computed tomography. Fresh peripheral blood, less than 11 ml of it, supplied the PBMCs. This entry comes from a study of T cells in Graves' hyperthyroidism and ophthalmopathy. Findings and limits, study-wide: Blood also carried most thyroid clonotypes expanded above 0.001.

Regions amplified from RNA transcripts were the TCR beta CDR3 regions. RT-PCR in the first round (using the HTBI primer set) targeted the TCR CDR3. TCRdb reanalysed the multiplex PCR reads using MiXCR and keeps one entry per CDR3 protein. In the table there are hundreds of thousands of distinct CDR3 sequences, roughly 13% of which are singletons. The TCR sequence derives from a woman under 40 with Graves' hyperthyroidism that later progressed to Graves' ophthalmopathy. The chain joins TRBV28 to TRBJ1-1, with TRBD1 as a possible D gene (5 bases). The source material was blood. The CDR3 nucleotides are TGTGCCAGCAGCCTGGGGCGGGAAGCTTTCTTT. This codes for CASSLGREAFF.